This T cell receptor (beta chain) was observed in a study of a mutant IDH1 vaccine in newly diagnosed glioma. Documented time point: week 47, end of study. Doses comprised 300 ug of mutant IDH1 20-mer peptide each, plus topical imiquimod. The J segment lost 1 base and the V segment lost 8 bases, leaving 4 bases of the junction unmatched. Germline CDR1 SNHLY, CDR2 FYNNEI. This CDR3 has 15 amino acids. Clones were sequenced by immunoSEQ multiplex PCR, and TCRdb holds only the in-frame ones, with some missing. In the table there are 24,000 or so clones, approximately 84% of which are singletons. With regard to this clone: As yet, its antigen is unknown.

The input for sequencing was PBMCs, taken from a glioma patient whose treatment included an IDH1 peptide vaccine. The chain couples TRBV2 to TRBJ2-5, with 13 nucleotides matching TRBD2. This TCR was sampled from a man aged 35-49 years with glioma. The CDR3 nucleotides read TGTGCCAGCCTCAGGACTAGCGGGAGCCAAGAGACCCAGTACTTC. This encodes CASLRTSGSQETQYF.